These 30 T cell receptor beta chains were sequenced from one sample in a study of vaccination and CD4 T cells after COVID-19 (dated by TCRdb to about 2022). The treatment or condition tag for this specimen amounts to: roughly 10-day PBMC culture with coronavirus spike peptide pools or control peptides (ViraFEST assay). The antigens of these receptors remain unknown. Libraries were constructed by PCR. Sequencing used an Illumina iSeq 100. At the Johns Hopkins FTIC core, DNA from the cultured CD4+ T cells underwent TCR sequencing with the Oncomine TCR Beta short-read assay. Using fastp at Q25 and MiXCR, TCRdb reprocessed the public reads and kept productive beta chains. Identical CDR3 protein sequences are pooled into one entry, listed with their most common genes and DNA. The sample includes about 27,000 distinct CDR3 sequences, with approximately 66% observed a single time. The ten largest clones add up to roughly 17% of the sample.

Sequencing was performed on CD4+ T cells from blood, cultured in vitro, taken after SARS-CoV-2 vaccination. All receptors derive from a human donor who received a COVID-19 vaccine.

This clonotype was seen a single time. Mismatch with germline at one junction end may stem from a read error. The rearrangement uses TRBV4-2 and TRBJ2-7; 8 positions agree with TRBD1. The CDR3 totals 16 residues. The germline V gene encodes CDR1 LGHNA and CDR2 YNFKEQ. CDR3 region: CASSQDRDRSSYEQCF. CDR3 bases: TGTGCCAGCAGCCAAGATCGGGACAGGAGCTCCTACGAGCAGTGCTTC.

The chain recombines TRBV11-2 with TRBJ2-7, with 12 bases fitting TRBD2. Germline CDR1 and CDR2: SGHAT and FQNNGV. After removal of 5 bases from V and 3 bases from J, the junction contained 5 bases not matched to a gene. CDR3 length: 15 residues. CDR3 sequence: CASSGLAGRLYEQYF. The CDR3 nucleotides are TGTGCCAGCAGCGGACTAGCGGGGCGCCTCTACGAGCAGTACTTC.

This clonotype came up a few times. The V and J genes are TRBV5-4 and TRBJ2-3; maybe TRBD2 (6 bases). The CDR3 spans 14 residues. The ends were cut back, 4 bases at V and 2 bases at J, with 11 bases in the middle. The V gene's germline CDR1 is SGHNT and CDR2 YYREEE (reference sequence). DNA for the CDR3: TGTGCCAGCAGCCGCGGGACCTCCACAGATACGCAGTATTTT. It codes for CASSRGTSTDTQYF.

The chain joins TRBV6-1 to TRBJ2-3; D not resolved. Germline assignment: CDR1 MNHNS and CDR2 SASEGT. V shed 3 bases and J shed 0 bases, with 4 bases lying between them. The CDR3 runs 13 residues. This CDR3 reads CASSDGSTDTQYF. CDR3 coding DNA: TGTGCCAGCAGTGACGGGAGCACAGATACGCAGTATTTT.

In this sample, this clonotype turned up a few times. The chain carries TRBV20-1 and TRBJ1-2, with 10 bases that match TRBD1. With 6 bases clipped from V and 2 bases from J, the junction kept 6 bases outside the gene matches. The CDR3 is 14 amino acids. Germline V gene sequence: CDR1 DFQATT, CDR2 SNEGSKA (reference sequence). The CDR3 protein is CSAPPGQGNYGYTF. The CDR3 region has the DNA TGCAGTGCACCTCCGGGACAGGGGAACTATGGCTACACCTTC.

This clonotype was picked up a small number of times. The chain is built from TRBV6-1 and TRBJ1-1; 7 bases are shared with TRBD1. Trimming removed 6 bases from V and 5 bases from J; junction bases left unmatched: 15. Germline V gives CDR1 MNHNS, CDR2 SASEGT. The CDR3 has 16 residues. The CDR3 sequence: CASRLRFRQGGTEAFF. Written as DNA, the CDR3 is TGTGCCAGCAGACTCAGGTTTCGACAGGGCGGGACTGAAGCTTTCTTT.

This clonotype has just one count. This chain links TRBV30 with TRBJ1-2; 7 bases fit TRBD1. The germline gives CDR1 GTSNPN, CDR2 SVGIG (reference sequence). The V and J ends lost 5 bases and 1 base, in that order; junction bases with no gene match: 13. The CDR3 runs to 16 residues. The CDR3 reads CAWGGTAGTYNYGYTF. CDR3 coding DNA: TGTGCCTGGGGTGGGACAGCCGGAACTTATAACTATGGCTACACCTTC.

This clonotype was counted a few times. This chain uses TRBV6-1 with TRBJ2-5; TRBD2 aligns across 9 bases. The J segment lost 3 bases and the V segment lost 6 bases, leaving 14 bases of the junction unmatched. Germline V lookup: CDR1 MNHNS, CDR2 SASEGT. This CDR3 comprises 17 residues. DNA for the CDR3: TGTGCCAGCAGCGAGTATTCGGTAGCGGGGGACAAAGAGACCCAGTACTTC. It is translated as CASSEYSVAGDKETQYF.

The chain couples TRBV6-5 to TRBJ2-1, with 11 bases lining up with TRBD1. The J segment lost 9 bases and the V segment lost 2 bases, leaving 3 bases of the junction unmatched. The CDR3 loop spans 14 amino acids. CDR1 MNHEY and CDR2 SVGAGI come from the germline V gene. The CDR3 loop is CASSYPGQGVEQFF. The CDR3 nucleotides read TGTGCCAGCAGTTACCCGGGACAGGGGGTTGAGCAGTTCTTC.

The chain has TRBV7-9 and TRBJ1-6; no reliable D call. Trimming took 5 bases from V and 7 from J, leaving 12 bases between them. The CDR3 sequence is 14 residues long. The germline V gene has CDR1 SEHNR and CDR2 FQNEAQ (reference sequence). The CDR3 nucleotides read TGTGCCAGCAGCCCAGGACCCCTAAATTCACCCCTCCACTTT. Protein: CASSPGPLNSPLHF. The full variable domain, completed using reference TRBV7-9 and TRBJ1-6, is DTGVSQNPRHKITKRGQNVTFRCDPISEHNRLYWYRQTLGQGPEFLTYFQNEAQLEKSRLLSDRFSAERPKGSFSTLEIQRTEQGDSAMYLCASSPGPLNSPLHFGNGTRLTVT.

This clonotype was seen only a few times. The rearrangement joins TRBV20-1 to TRBJ1-5; 8 positions match TRBD1. Germline V CDR1 and CDR2: DFQATT, SNEGSKA (reference sequence). The CDR3 spans 13 residues. The ends lost 3 bases at V and 4 bases at J; junction bases unmatched: 2. The CDR3 DNA reads as TGCAGTGCTAGGCAGGGGGCGAATCAGCCCCAGCATTTT. This translates into CSARQGANQPQHF.

The chain has TRBV4-1 and TRBJ2-3; 11 bases are shared with TRBD2. Unmatched junction bases numbered 4, after V lost 0 bases and J lost 5 bases. CDR1 MGHRA and CDR2 YSYEKL come from the germline V gene. This CDR3 region has 16 residues. The CDR3 region has the DNA TGCGCCAGCAGCCAAGATCGTAGCGGGGGGGGAGATACGCAGTATTTT. Its translation: CASSQDRSGGGDTQYF.

The chain has TRBV10-3 and TRBJ1-2; 12 bases line up with TRBD1. With 10 bases clipped from V and 6 bases from J, the junction kept 6 bases outside the gene matches. The germline V gene encodes CDR1 ENHRY and CDR2 SYGVKD. The CDR3 sequence is 13 residues long. CDR3 DNA: TGTGCCACCGGAGGGACAGGGGGCGATGGCTACACCTTC. It codes for CATGGTGGDGYTF.

The chain has TRBV5-1 and TRBJ2-3; TRBD2 matches 11 bases. The CDR3 covers 16 residues. Germline V gene lookup returns CDR1 SGHRS and CDR2 YFSETQ. V lost 4 bases and J lost 0; bases outside the gene matches: 4. CDR3 sequence (DNA): TGCGCCAGCAGCCCTAGCGGGGGGTTTAGCACAGATACGCAGTATTTT. Its protein product is CASSPSGGFSTDTQYF.

This clonotype was counted once. The chain is built from TRBV12-5 and TRBJ1-6; D gene ambiguous. CDR1 is LGHNT and CDR2 is FRNRAP in the germline V gene. Trimming shortened V by 7 bases and J by 5 bases, and 15 bases separated the two germline ends. The CDR3 runs 15 residues. The CDR3 coding sequence is TGTGCTAGTGCCCAAGGCGGCCACAATAATTCACCCCTCCACTTT. It codes for CASAQGGHNNSPLHF.

The chain links TRBV5-1 to TRBJ2-5, with 7 positions matching TRBD2. Germline CDR1 SGHRS, CDR2 YFSETQ. Trimming cost V 4 bases and J 5 bases; bases outside gene matches: 14. The CDR3 has 16 residues. CDR3 DNA sequence: TGCGCCAGCAGCCGCCAATCGACCAGGGAGGGGGAGACCCAGTACTTC. Amino acid sequence: CASSRQSTREGETQYF.

The V gene is TRBV10-3, the J gene TRBJ2-1; the match to TRBD2 covers 12 bases. J gave up 3 bases and V 6 bases, and 15 bases lay outside the gene matches. The germline V gene has CDR1 ENHRY and CDR2 SYGVKD. CDR3 length equals 19 residues. CDR3 nucleotides: TGTGCCATCAGCGACTCGACTAGCGGGGGCCACTCGCTCTACAATGAGCAGTTCTTC. Translating it yields CAISDSTSGGHSLYNEQFF.

The CDR3 spells CASRGQGAMETQYF. CDR3 nucleotide sequence: TGTGCCTCCCGGGGACAGGGGGCAATGGAGACCCAGTACTTC. This chain joins TRBV6-1 and TRBJ2-5; 12 bases agree with TRBD1. The CDR3 covers 14 residues. Germline CDR1 reads MNHNS; CDR2 reads SASEGT. The ends lost 11 bases at V and 5 bases at J; junction bases unmatched: 9.

A few counts support this clonotype. The genes are TRBV7-8 and TRBJ2-3, with a weak D call TRBD2 (6 bases). Germline V gene sequence: CDR1 SGHVS, CDR2 FQNEAQ. The CDR3 contains 16 residues. V was pared by 5 bases and J by 2 bases, with 17 bases between. This CDR3 is CASSLVVGRHTDTQYF. The CDR3 nucleotides are TGTGCCAGCAGCCTGGTCGTCGGGAGACACACAGATACGCAGTATTTT.

V and J are TRBV12-3 or TRBV12-4 and TRBJ1-1, with unresolved D. CDR3 length: 12 residues. The V gene lost 7 bases and the J gene lost 2 bases, with 8 bases spanning the gap. The chain's CDR3 is CASILRNTEAFF. The CDR3, as DNA: TGTGCCAGCATACTTCGAAACACTGAAGCTTTCTTT.

This clonotype turned up a few times. The chain recombines TRBV20-1 with TRBJ1-2; 7 positions agree with TRBD1. CDR3 size: 13 residues. V lost 6 bases and J lost 1; bases outside the gene matches: 5. CDR1 and CDR2 from the germline V gene are DFQATT and SNEGSKA (reference sequence). Here the CDR3 DNA reads TGCAGTGCCGCGGGACAGAGTAACTATGGCTACACCTTC. Residues: CSAAGQSNYGYTF.

The chain carries TRBV7-2 and TRBJ1-3, with 9 bases identical to TRBD1. V lost 4 bases, J lost 1 base, and 11 bases stayed unmatched. Germline assignment: CDR1 SGHTA and CDR2 FQGNSA. The CDR3 totals 18 residues. The CDR3 DNA reads as TGTGCCAGCAGCTCCACAACAGGGGGCGTCGGTTCTGGAAACACCATATATTTT. It codes for CASSSTTGGVGSGNTIYF.

CDR3 residues: CASSSRVSLYSNQPQHF. The CDR3 region has the DNA TGTGCCAGCAGCTCCCGGGTTAGCCTTTATAGCAATCAGCCCCAGCATTTT. V usage is TRBV7-2 and J usage is TRBJ1-5; no clear D. The CDR3 is made up of 17 amino acids. V dropped 4 bases and J dropped 0 bases, with 16 bases sitting between them. CDR1 is SGHTA and CDR2 is FQGNSA in the germline V gene.

The V and J genes are TRBV6-1 and TRBJ2-2, with a weak D call TRBD2 (6 bases). This CDR3 is 13 amino acids long. Looked up from germline, CDR1 is MNHNS and CDR2 is SASEGT. V dropped 6 bases and J dropped 8 bases, with 13 bases sitting between them. CDR3 loop: CASRVTSTGELFF. The CDR3 DNA sequence: TGTGCCAGCAGGGTGACTAGTACGGGGGAGCTGTTTTTT.

The gene calls are TRBV19 and TRBJ2-1, with D perhaps matching TRBD2 (7 bases). The germline V gene encodes CDR1 LNHDA and CDR2 SQIVND (reference sequence). This CDR3 is 17 amino acids long. Trimming removed 3 bases from V and 0 bases from J, with 15 bases in between. As DNA, the CDR3 is TGTGCCAGTAGTATCAGGAACCGGGGGGCCTCCTACAATGAGCAGTTCTTC. Amino acids: CASSIRNRGASYNEQFF.

A few counts support this clonotype. This chain joins TRBV21-1 and TRBJ1-5; the table's D call of TRBD1 was not tested on the DNA. TRBV21-1 is described as a pseudogene. The CDR3 has 22 residues. The CDR3 protein is CASSNLYLPASPGATRHQPQHF. CDR3 bases: TGTGCCAGCAGCAACCTATATCTACCGGCCAGCCCGGGGGCCACGCGCCATCAGCCCCAGCATTTT.

The gene calls are TRBV30 and TRBJ2-2; 8 bases fit TRBD2. With 2 bases clipped from V and 6 bases from J, the junction kept 5 bases outside the gene matches. The germline V gene encodes CDR1 GTSNPN and CDR2 SVGIG (reference sequence). The CDR3 consists of 14 residues. The CDR3 sequence: CAWSRGGPAGELFF. The CDR3 DNA follows: TGTGCCTGGAGTCGGGGGGGGCCGGCCGGGGAGCTGTTTTTT.

This clonotype has a handful of counts. The rearrangement joins TRBV10-3 to TRBJ2-5; 7 bases are a match to TRBD1. Germline CDR1 and CDR2: ENHRY and SYGVKD. The ends lost 5 bases at V and 1 base at J; junction bases unmatched: 4. This CDR3 is built from 14 residues. The CDR3 loop reads CAISLGQTQETQYF. The CDR3, as DNA: TGTGCCATCAGTCTGGGACAGACCCAAGAGACCCAGTACTTC.

V gene TRBV5-1 combines with J gene TRBJ1-4, with 9 bases identical to TRBD1. V shed 7 bases and J 4 bases; nucleotides not matched to a gene: 5. This CDR3 has 14 amino acids. Germline CDR1 and CDR2: SGHRS and YFSETQ. CDR3 in DNA: TGCGCCAGCGGGCTGACAGGGGGTAATGAAAAACTGTTTTTT. Protein product: CASGLTGGNEKLFF.

The chain carries TRBV12-3 or TRBV12-4 and TRBJ2-7; 8 bases are shared with TRBD1. The CDR3 covers 14 residues. V lost 6 bases and J lost 1; bases outside the gene matches: 5. CDR3 loop: CASRTGGSSYEQYF. The CDR3 DNA reads TGTGCCAGCAGAACAGGGGGATCGTCCTACGAGCAGTACTTC.